The T cell receptor beta chain described here comes from a study of T cell clonotyping in hematopoietic cell transplantation. As for this clone: Its target is not known.

TCRdb's copy holds only in-frame clones and misses some; the assay was immunoSEQ multiplex PCR. The sample records approximately 20,000 clones, 65% to 85% being singletons. Germline V gene lookup returns CDR1 MDHEN and CDR2 SYDVKM. Trimming took 3 bases from V and 7 from J, leaving 9 bases between them. CDR3 size: 12 residues. Whole-study results and caveats: No sorting was done, leaving CD4 and CD8 contributions mixed.

The sequencing sample was made of peripheral blood mononuclear cells. The chain uses TRBV28 and TRBJ1-2; possibly TRBD1 for D (5 bases). This TCR was recovered from a man aged 55 to 70 in good health. Some clones in this sample may be carry-over from other donors' samples. This CDR3 reads CASSLGGGGYTF. CDR3 DNA: TGTGCCAGCAGTTTGGGGGGGGGTGGCTACACCTTC.